This T cell receptor beta chain was sequenced during a study of T cells in localized non-small cell lung cancer. Study findings and constraints: Patients showing higher blood T cell density tended to see longer overall survival. The highest T cell clonality was in uninvolved adjacent lung, above tumor.

As to this clone: Antigen unknown.

V dropped 7 bases and J dropped 2 bases, with 15 bases sitting between them. CDR1 MNHNS and CDR2 SASEGT come from the germline V gene. The CDR3 consists of 15 residues. The data were produced by immunoSEQ multiplex PCR, yet TCRdb's version contains in-frame clones alone and is incomplete. The table shows approximately 67,000 clones, with roughly 81% occurring only once. The TCR comes from a female donor over 55 with stage I lung adenocarcinoma. This chain connects TRBV6-1 to TRBJ2-1, with TRBD1 as a possible D gene (6 bases). This specimen consisted of peripheral blood, obtained before any cancer treatment. DNA of the CDR3: TGTGCCAGCAAAACTTATGGACAGACCTACAATGAGCAGTTCTTC. Protein product: CASKTYGQTYNEQFF.